This T cell receptor (beta chain) was sequenced for a study of blood T cell repertoires in COVID-19. The CDR3 contains 14 residues. Germline V gene data show CDR1 as ENHRY and CDR2 as SYGVKD. V was shortened by 3 bases and J by 2 bases, with 8 bases between the two germline ends. The assay was immunoSEQ multiplex PCR, and TCRdb's table has in-frame clones only and misses some. The data show some 290,000 clones, almost 90% seen once. The rearrangement uses TRBV10-3 and TRBJ1-3; D is undetermined. The material sequenced was peripheral blood. The receptor comes from a woman between 35 and 50 years old with COVID-19, enrolled during active disease. This CDR3 reads CAISDQRAGNTIYF. The DNA of the CDR3 is TGTGCCATCAGTGACCAGAGGGCTGGAAACACCATATATTTT.